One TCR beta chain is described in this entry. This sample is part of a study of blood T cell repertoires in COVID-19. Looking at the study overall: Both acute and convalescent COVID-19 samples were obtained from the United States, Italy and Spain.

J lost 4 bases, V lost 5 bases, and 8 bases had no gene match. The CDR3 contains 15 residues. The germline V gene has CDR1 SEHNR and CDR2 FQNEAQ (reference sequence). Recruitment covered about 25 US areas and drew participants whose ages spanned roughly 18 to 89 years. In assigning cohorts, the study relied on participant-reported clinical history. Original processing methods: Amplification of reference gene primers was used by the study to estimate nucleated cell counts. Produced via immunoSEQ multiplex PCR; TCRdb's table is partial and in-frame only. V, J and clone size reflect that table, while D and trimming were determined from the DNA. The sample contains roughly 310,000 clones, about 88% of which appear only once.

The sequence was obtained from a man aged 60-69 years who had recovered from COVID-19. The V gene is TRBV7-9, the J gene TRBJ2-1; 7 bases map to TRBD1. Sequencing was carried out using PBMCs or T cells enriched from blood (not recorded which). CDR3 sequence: CASSLTGTAYNEQFF. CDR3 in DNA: TGTGCCAGCAGCCTAACCGGGACAGCATACAATGAGCAGTTCTTC.